This T cell receptor (beta chain) is drawn from a study of beta chain features in type 1 diabetes. Note on this clone: As yet, its antigen is unknown.

V lost 1 base to trimming and J lost 12 bases, with 12 bases between them. The germline gives CDR1 GTSNPN, CDR2 SVGIG (reference sequence). The CDR3 is 11 residues long. Expressed TCRB transcripts were sequenced, since all the RNA that had been isolated was reverse transcribed. Each sample of naive, central memory or regulatory T cells had, on average, about 3.57 million reads. Here immunoSEQ multiplex PCR was the method, and the copy in TCRdb shows in-frame clones only, minus some. The data contain about 240,000 clones, 27% of them singletons. Study-level findings and limits: The VDJ junctions of type 1 diabetes patients carried fewer insertions and more deletions. No resolution was reached here on whether HLA type influences TCRB rearrangement.

The chain combines TRBV30 with TRBJ1-2; no clear D gene. The TCR sequence derives from a young man in good health. The sample consisted of central memory CD4+ T cells from blood. The CDR3 bases are TGTGCCTGGAGTGGGAGAGGGTTACACACCTTC. Translation gives CAWSGRGLHTF.